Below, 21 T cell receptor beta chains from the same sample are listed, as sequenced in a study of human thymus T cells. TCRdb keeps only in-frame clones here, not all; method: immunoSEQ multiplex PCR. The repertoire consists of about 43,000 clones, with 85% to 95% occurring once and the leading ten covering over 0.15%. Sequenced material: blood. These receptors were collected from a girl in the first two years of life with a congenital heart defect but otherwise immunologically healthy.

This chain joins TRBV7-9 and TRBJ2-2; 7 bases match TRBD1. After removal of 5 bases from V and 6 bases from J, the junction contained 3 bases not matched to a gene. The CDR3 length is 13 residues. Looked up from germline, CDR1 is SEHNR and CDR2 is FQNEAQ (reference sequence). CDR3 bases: TGTGCCAGCAGCCGTACAGGGGCCGGGGAGCTGTTTTTT. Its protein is CASSRTGAGELFF.

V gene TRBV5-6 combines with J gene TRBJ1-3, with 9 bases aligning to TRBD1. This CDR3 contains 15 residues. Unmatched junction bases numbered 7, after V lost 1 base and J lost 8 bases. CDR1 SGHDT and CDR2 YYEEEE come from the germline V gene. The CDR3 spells CASSLYLTGGDTIYF. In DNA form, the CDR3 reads TGTGCCAGCAGCTTGTACCTGACAGGGGGTGACACCATATATTTT. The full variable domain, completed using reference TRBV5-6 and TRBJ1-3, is DAGVTQSPTHLIKTRGQQVTLRCSPKSGHDTVSWYQQALGQGPQFIFQYYEEEERQRGNFPDRFSGHQFPNYSSELNVNALLLGDSALYLCASSLYLTGGDTIYFGEGSWLTVV.

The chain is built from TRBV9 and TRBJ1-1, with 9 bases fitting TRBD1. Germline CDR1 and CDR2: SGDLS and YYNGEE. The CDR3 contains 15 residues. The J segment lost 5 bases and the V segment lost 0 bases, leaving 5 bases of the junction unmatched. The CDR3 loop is CASSVGGTGWTEAFF. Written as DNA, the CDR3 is TGTGCCAGCAGCGTAGGGGGGACAGGGTGGACTGAAGCTTTCTTT.

The CDR3 DNA is TGTGCCAGCAGCCCGACGGGACTTCTCAATGAGCAGTTCTTC. This codes for CASSPTGLLNEQFF. This chain joins TRBV7-3 and TRBJ2-1; D is possibly TRBD2 (6 bases). Germline CDR1 and CDR2: SGHTA and FQGTGA. The CDR3 loop spans 14 amino acids. Trimming left V 5 bases short and J 6 bases short, with 14 bases between.

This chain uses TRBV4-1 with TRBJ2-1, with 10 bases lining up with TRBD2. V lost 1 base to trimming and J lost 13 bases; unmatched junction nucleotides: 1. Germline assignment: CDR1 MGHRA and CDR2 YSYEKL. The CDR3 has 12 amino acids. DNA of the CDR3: TGCGCCAGCAGCCAAGTAGCGGGAGGACAGTTCTTC. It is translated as CASSQVAGGQFF.

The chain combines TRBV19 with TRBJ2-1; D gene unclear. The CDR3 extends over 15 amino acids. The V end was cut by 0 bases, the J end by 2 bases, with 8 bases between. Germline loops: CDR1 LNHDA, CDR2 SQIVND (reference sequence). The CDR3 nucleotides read TGTGCCAGTAGTATAGATAACGAAGCCTACAATGAGCAGTTCTTC. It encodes CASSIDNEAYNEQFF.

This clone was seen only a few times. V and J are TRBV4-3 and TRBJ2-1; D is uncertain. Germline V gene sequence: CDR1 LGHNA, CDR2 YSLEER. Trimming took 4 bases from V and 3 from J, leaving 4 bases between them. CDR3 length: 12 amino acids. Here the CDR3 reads CASSRDYNEQFF. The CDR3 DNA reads TGCGCCAGCAGCCGGGACTACAATGAGCAGTTCTTC.

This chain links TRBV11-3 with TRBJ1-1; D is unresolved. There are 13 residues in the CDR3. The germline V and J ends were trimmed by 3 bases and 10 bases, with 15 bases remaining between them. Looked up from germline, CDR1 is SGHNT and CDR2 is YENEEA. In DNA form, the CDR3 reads TGTGCCAGCAGCTTGGACCGATCCGGGCTAGCTTTCTTT. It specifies CASSLDRSGLAFF.

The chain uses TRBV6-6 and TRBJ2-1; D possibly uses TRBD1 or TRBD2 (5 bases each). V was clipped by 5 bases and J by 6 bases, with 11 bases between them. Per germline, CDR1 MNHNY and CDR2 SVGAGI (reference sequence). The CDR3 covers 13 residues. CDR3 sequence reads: CASSTGRGNEQFF. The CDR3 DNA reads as TGTGCCAGCAGTACGGGACGGGGCAATGAGCAGTTCTTC.

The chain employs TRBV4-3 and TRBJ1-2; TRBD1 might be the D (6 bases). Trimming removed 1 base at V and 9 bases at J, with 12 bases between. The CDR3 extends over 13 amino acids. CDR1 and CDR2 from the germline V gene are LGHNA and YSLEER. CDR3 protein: CASSQGRGQSYTF. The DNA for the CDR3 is TGCGCCAGCAGCCAAGGGCGGGGGCAGAGCTACACCTTC.

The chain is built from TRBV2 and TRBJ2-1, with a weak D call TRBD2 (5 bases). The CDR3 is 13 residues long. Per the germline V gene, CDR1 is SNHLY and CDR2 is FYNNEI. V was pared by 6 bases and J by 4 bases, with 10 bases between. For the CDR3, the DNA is TGTGCCAGCAGACTAGATCTATACAATGAGCAGTTCTTC. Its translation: CASRLDLYNEQFF.

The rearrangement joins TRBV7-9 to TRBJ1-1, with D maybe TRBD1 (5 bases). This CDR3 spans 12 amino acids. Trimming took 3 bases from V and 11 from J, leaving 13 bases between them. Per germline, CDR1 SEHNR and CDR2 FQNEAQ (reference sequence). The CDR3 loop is CASSFSGRDAFF. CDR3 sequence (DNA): TGTGCCAGCAGCTTCTCCGGCAGGGACGCTTTCTTT.

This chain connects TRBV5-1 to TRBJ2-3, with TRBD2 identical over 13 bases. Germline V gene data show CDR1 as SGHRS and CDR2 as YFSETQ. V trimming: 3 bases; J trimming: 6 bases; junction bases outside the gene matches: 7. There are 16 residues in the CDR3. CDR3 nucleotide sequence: TGCGCCAGCAGCTCGAAACCGGGACTAGCGGGGGATACGCAGTATTTT. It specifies CASSSKPGLAGDTQYF.

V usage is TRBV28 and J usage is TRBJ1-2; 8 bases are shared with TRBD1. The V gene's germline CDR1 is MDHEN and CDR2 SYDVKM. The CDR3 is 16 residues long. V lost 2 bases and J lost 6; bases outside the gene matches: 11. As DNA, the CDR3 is TGTGCCAGCAGTTTAAACCCTACAGGGGGACGGGATGGCTACACCTTC. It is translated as CASSLNPTGGRDGYTF.

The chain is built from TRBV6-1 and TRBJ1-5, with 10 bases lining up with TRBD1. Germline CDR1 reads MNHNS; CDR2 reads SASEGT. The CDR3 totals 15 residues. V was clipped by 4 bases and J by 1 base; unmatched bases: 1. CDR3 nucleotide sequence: TGTGCCAGCAGTGGACAGGGGGCGAGCAATCAGCCCCAGCATTTT. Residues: CASSGQGASNQPQHF.

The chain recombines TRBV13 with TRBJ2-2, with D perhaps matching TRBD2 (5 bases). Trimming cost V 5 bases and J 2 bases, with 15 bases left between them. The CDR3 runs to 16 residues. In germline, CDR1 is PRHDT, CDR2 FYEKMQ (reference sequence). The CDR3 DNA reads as TGTGCCAGCAGCGTTGGCGGGCTTTTTAACACCGGGGAGCTGTTTTTT. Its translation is CASSVGGLFNTGELFF.

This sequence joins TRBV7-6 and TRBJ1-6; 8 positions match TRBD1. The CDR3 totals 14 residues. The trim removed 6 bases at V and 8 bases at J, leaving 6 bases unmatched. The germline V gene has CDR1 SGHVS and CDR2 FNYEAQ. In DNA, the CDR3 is TGTGCCAGCAGTGCAGGACAGGGTGATTCACCCCTCCACTTT. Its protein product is CASSAGQGDSPLHF.

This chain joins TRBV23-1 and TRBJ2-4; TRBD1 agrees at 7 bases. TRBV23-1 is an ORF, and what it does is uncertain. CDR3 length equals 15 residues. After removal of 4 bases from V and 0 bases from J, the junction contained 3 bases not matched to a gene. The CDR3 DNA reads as TGCGCCAGCAGTCGGGACAGCCCAGCCAAAAACATTCAGTACTTC. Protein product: CASSRDSPAKNIQYF.

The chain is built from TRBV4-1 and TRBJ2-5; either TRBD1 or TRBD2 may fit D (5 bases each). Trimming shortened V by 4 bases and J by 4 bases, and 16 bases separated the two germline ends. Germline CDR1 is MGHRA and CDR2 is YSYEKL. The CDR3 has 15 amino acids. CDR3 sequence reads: CASSLSPGTGETQYF. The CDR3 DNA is TGCGCCAGCAGCCTCAGCCCGGGGACGGGAGAGACCCAGTACTTC.

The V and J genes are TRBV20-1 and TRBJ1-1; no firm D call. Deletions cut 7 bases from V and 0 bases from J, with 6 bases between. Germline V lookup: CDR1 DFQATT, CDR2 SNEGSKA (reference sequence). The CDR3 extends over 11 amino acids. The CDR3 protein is CSGALNTEAFF. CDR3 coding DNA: TGCAGTGGGGCACTGAACACTGAAGCTTTCTTT.

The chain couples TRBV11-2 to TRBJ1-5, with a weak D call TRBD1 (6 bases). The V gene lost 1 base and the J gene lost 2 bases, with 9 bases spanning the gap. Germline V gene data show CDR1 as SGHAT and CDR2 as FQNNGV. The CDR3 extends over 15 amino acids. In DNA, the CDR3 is TGTGCCAGCAGCTTAGCCGCAGGGGGCAATCAGCCCCAGCATTTT. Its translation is CASSLAAGGNQPQHF.